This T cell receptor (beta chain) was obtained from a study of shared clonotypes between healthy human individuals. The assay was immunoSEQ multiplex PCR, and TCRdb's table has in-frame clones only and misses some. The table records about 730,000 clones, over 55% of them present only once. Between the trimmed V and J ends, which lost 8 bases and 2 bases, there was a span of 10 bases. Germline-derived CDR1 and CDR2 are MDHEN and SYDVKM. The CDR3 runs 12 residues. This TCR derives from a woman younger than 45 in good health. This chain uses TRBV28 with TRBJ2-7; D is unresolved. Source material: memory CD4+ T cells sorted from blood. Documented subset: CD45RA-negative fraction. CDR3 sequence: CASCKNPYEQYF. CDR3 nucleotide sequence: TGTGCCAGCTGTAAGAACCCCTACGAGCAGTACTTC.